This T cell receptor beta chain was captured in a study of CD8+CD57+ T cells in acquired aplastic anemia (dated by TCRdb to 2017 to 2018). Background on the whole study: DNA extracted from sorted CD4+ and CD8+ cells had a mean of around 3.3 ug, with a range of about 0.18 to 27.4 ug. An average of roughly 10 million reads for CD4+ cells and 12 million or so reads for CD8+ cells was obtained from healthy donor samples. Overall study outcomes, separate from this receptor: Roughly 30 CD8+ CDR3 sequences were shared between patients and controls but appeared highly expressed in patients and within their immunodominant clones. Between patients and healthy controls, no significant difference in CD8+ Simpson's diversity was found (P=0.060).

On this clonotype: This receptor's antigen is unknown. Per-base quality was not reported, and no clone a single base away is much larger than it.

In the study, sorted CD4+ and CD8+ blood T cells from patients with severe aplastic anemia and from healthy subjects underwent deep sequencing of TCR repertoires. Ficoll-Paque density gradient centrifugation was used to isolate peripheral blood mononuclear cells. Before DNA extraction, CD4+ and CD8+ T cells were sorted with FACS or magnetic beads. Genomic DNA served as template for TCR beta VDJ combination and CDR3 sequence profiling. An Illumina HiSeq 2000 was the platform used for TCR repertoire sequencing. The paper's processing steps were these. Repertoire assessment relied on Simpson's diversity index, CDR3 size and DJ length profiles, and TRBV/TRBJ rearrangement plots. The most abundant DNA sequence in the deep sequencing data was defined as the immunodominant clone. CDR3 amino acid sequences were checked for sharing across subjects and were also compared against the VDJdb database and published repertoires. In TCRdb, the public reads were trimmed at Q25 with fastp and aligned with MiXCR, with productive beta chains retained. A single entry per CDR3 protein holds the most common genes and DNA from its merged rows. The V and J calls reflect TCRdb's pipeline rather than the authors' work. This sample gives 150,000 to 200,000 distinct CDR3 sequences in total; approximately 43% of them show up just once. About 1.1% of the sample comes from the top ten.

The germline V gene provides CDR1 ENHRY and CDR2 SYGVKD. V loses 8 bases, J loses 4 bases, and the germline ends lie 14 bases apart. The CDR3 spans 13 residues, from the cysteine through the phenylalanine. The read is trimmed to its CDR3 DNA, 39 bases read in frame from base 1. The chain employs TRBV10-3 and TRBJ1-1, and the D gene may be TRBD1, 5 bases matching. This clonotype was obtained from a human donor in good health. The specimen was sorted CD4+, CD8+, or CD8+CD57+ T cells (not recorded which) from PBMCs. The CDR3 here reads CAIQGAGITEAFF. Here is the DNA: TGTGCCATCCAAGGGGCAGGGATCACTGAAGCTTTCTTT.